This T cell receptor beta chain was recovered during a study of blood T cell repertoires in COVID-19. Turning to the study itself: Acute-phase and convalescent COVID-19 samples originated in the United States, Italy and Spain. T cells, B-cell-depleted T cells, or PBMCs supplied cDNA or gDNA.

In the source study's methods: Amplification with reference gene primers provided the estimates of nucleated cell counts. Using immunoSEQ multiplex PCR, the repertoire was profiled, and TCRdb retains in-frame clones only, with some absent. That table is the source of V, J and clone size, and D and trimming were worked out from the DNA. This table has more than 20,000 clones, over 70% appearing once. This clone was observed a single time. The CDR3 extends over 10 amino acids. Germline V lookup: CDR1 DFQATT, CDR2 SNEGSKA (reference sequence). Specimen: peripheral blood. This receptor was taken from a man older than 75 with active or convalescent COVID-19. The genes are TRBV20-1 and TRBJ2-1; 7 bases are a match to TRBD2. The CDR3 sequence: CRPTSFEQFF. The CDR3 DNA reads TGCAGGCCGACTAGCTTTGAGCAGTTCTTC.